The following is a T cell receptor beta chain sequence with its context. Its target is unknown. The CDR3 covers 15 residues. The V end was cut by 5 bases, the J end by 1 base, with 15 bases between. Germline V gives CDR1 SEHNR, CDR2 FQNEAQ (reference sequence). The record originates from a study of identical twins. General study points: Analyses of zero insertions could, in part, be confounded by invariant MAIT and iNKT cells. It was out-of-frame TCR alpha sharing in monozygotic twins that models underestimated. Alpha sequences that were out-of-frame and twin-shared showed an excess of low generation probability.

TCRdb recomputed calls from the 5' RACE reads with MiXCR, one row per CDR3 protein. The sample lists some 560,000 distinct CDR3 sequences; 9.5% to 10% were seen once. These data also featured in a second study, about yellow fever vaccine responses in identical twins.

The material sequenced was PBMCs. The clonotype was recovered from a woman under 30 in good health. The chain joins TRBV7-9 to TRBJ2-7; D remains ambiguous. CDR3 sequence: CASSGFGLKSYEQYF. The CDR3 DNA follows: TGTGCCAGCAGCGGGTTTGGATTGAAGTCCTACGAGCAGTACTTC.